The 6 T cell receptor beta chains presented below share a single source sample, sequenced in a study of CD8 T cells in Susac syndrome. With random hexamers, 0.5 to 1 ug RNA was reverse transcribed. TCRdb recomputed calls from the immunoSEQ multiplex PCR reads with MiXCR, one row per CDR3 protein. The sample records about 300,000 distinct CDR3 sequences, 89% being singletons. What was sequenced was CD8+ T cells from PBMCs. The receptors stem from a human donor with multiple sclerosis.

The J gene is TRBJ2-7, the V gene TRBV5-4, with 11 bases identical to TRBD2. Germline V gene data show CDR1 as SGHNT and CDR2 as YYREEE (reference sequence). V gave up 0 bases and J gave up 5 bases; unmatched junction bases: 1. This CDR3 region has 14 residues. The CDR3 loop is CASSLVAGGHEQYF. The CDR3 region has the DNA TGTGCCAGCAGCTTGGTAGCGGGGGGGCACGAGCAGTACTTC.

The rearrangement uses TRBV6-2 or TRBV6-3 and TRBJ2-2, with TRBD2 matching 7 bases. Trimming took 7 bases from V and 5 from J; bases not matched to a gene: 7. The CDR3 is 14 amino acids. CDR1 is MNHEY and CDR2 is SVGEGT in the germline V gene. CDR3 amino acids: CASIDGGFTGELFF. In DNA form, the CDR3 reads TGTGCCAGCATCGACGGGGGGTTTACCGGGGAGCTGTTTTTT.

The chain uses TRBV9 and TRBJ1-2; D may be TRBD1 (6 bases). This CDR3 contains 14 residues. The V end was cut by 0 bases, the J end by 2 bases, with 8 bases between. The germline gives CDR1 SGDLS, CDR2 YYNGEE. CDR3 residues: CASSVAGANYGYTF. CDR3 bases: TGTGCCAGCAGCGTAGCGGGGGCCAACTATGGCTACACCTTC. The full variable domain, completed using reference TRBV9 and TRBJ1-2, is DSGVTQTPKHLITATGQRVTLRCSPRSGDLSVYWYQQSLDQGLQFLIQYYNGEERAKGNILERFSAQQFPDLHSELNLSSLELGDSALYFCASSVAGANYGYTFGSGTRLTVV.

This clonotype was detected only once. The chain combines TRBV7-3 with TRBJ2-1; D possibly matches TRBD1 or TRBD2 (5 bases each). Germline assignment: CDR1 SGHTA and CDR2 FQGTGA. The CDR3 spans 15 residues. V was pared by 2 bases and J by 4 bases, with 12 bases between. CDR3 nucleotide sequence: TGTGCCAGCAGCTTACTAGAGGGGCGATACAATGAGCAGTTCTTC. Translating it yields CASSLLEGRYNEQFF.

The rearrangement joins TRBV27 to TRBJ1-2, with 7 bases aligning to TRBD1. V was clipped by 0 bases and J by 5 bases; unmatched bases: 9. The CDR3 sequence is 16 residues long. CDR1 is MNHEY and CDR2 is SMNVEV in the germline V gene (reference sequence). Here the CDR3 reads CASSLSEGATGYGYTF. The CDR3 DNA reads as TGTGCCAGCAGTTTATCGGAGGGGGCCACAGGGTATGGCTACACCTTC.

The gene calls are TRBV2 and TRBJ2-7, with 13 positions matching TRBD2. The V gene end was trimmed by 7 bases and the J gene end by 1 base; junction bases not matched to a gene: 1. The germline gives CDR1 SNHLY, CDR2 FYNNEI. The CDR3 loop spans 14 amino acids. CDR3 in amino acids: CASKGLAGSYEQYF. CDR3 DNA sequence: TGTGCCAGCAAGGGACTAGCGGGGTCCTACGAGCAGTACTTC.